Presented here are 26 T cell receptor beta chains from one specimen sequenced in a study of metastatic and nonmetastatic thyroid tumors. TCRdb reprocessed the PCR reads using MiXCR. The profile shows approximately 14,000 clones, roughly a third of them singletons. No patient received treatment before thyroid surgery. The sequenced sample was tumor tissue. These receptors originate from a male donor with papillary thyroid cancer or a benign thyroid nodule (not recorded which). Some clones in this sample may be carry-over from other donors' samples.

The chain has TRBV4-1 and TRBJ1-4, with D hard to call. Germline-derived CDR1 and CDR2 are MGHRA and YSYEKL. V gave up 0 bases and J gave up 5 bases, with 13 bases separating them. The CDR3 is made up of 16 amino acids. The CDR3 sequence is CASSQDIYRLNEKLFF. The CDR3 DNA is TGCGCCAGCAGCCAAGATATCTACCGCTTAAATGAAAAACTGTTTTTT.

This clone has just a few counts. A much larger clone sits a single nucleotide away, making a read error possible. This rearrangement joins TRBV6-1 to TRBJ2-3; 9 nucleotides match TRBD1. Germline-derived CDR1 and CDR2 are MNHNS and SASEGT. V lost 5 bases, J lost 8 bases, and 11 bases stayed unmatched. The CDR3 covers 15 residues. The CDR3 DNA follows: TGTGCCAGCAGTAAGGGACAGGGTTTGGCAGGTACGCAGTATTTT. It encodes CASSKGQGLAGTQYF.

The chain joins TRBV7-9 to TRBJ2-1, with D possibly matching TRBD2 (6 bases). The CDR3 covers 16 residues. Germline V gene lookup returns CDR1 SEHNR and CDR2 FQNEAQ (reference sequence). Trimming cost V 5 bases and J 12 bases, with 26 bases left between them. The CDR3 sequence is CASSLSSLIGLEGQFF. The CDR3 coding sequence is TGTGCCAGCAGCCTCTCTTCCCTTATAGGGTTGGAGGGGCAGTTCTTC.

This clone was recorded a few times. The V gene is TRBV28, the J gene TRBJ2-7; TRBD1 matches at 8 bases. With V trimmed by 10 bases and J by 1 base, 18 bases remained unmatched. The germline CDR1 and CDR2 sequences are MDHEN and SYDVKM. The CDR3 covers 17 residues. The CDR3 bases are TGTGCCACCGTACCCTTATGGACGGACAGGGAGTCCTACGAGCAGTACTTC. Residues: CATVPLWTDRESYEQYF.

This clone qualifies as medium-sized. The CDR3 DNA reads TGTGCCAGCAGTTACTCGATACAGAGCAATCAGCCCCAGCATTTT. Protein sequence: CASSYSIQSNQPQHF. The chain combines TRBV6-5 with TRBJ1-5, with D uncertain. CDR3 length equals 15 residues. Germline-derived CDR1 and CDR2 are MNHEY and SVGAGI. The V end lost 0 bases, the J end lost 1 base, and 7 bases lay between the germline ends.

This clone ranks as medium-sized. The chain uses TRBV20-1 and TRBJ2-1; the match to TRBD1 covers 8 bases. V trimming: 3 bases; J trimming: 8 bases; junction bases outside the gene matches: 9. Germline V CDR1 and CDR2: DFQATT, SNEGSKA (reference sequence). The CDR3 sequence is 14 residues long. The chain's CDR3 is CSARRDRLIDEQFF. The DNA of the CDR3 is TGCAGTGCTAGGAGGGACAGGTTGATCGATGAGCAGTTCTTC.

Concerning this clone: A much larger clone lies a single base off, so this may be a read error. The rearrangement joins TRBV20-1 to TRBJ2-2; 10 bases line up with TRBD1. The length of the CDR3 is 13 residues. Germline values: CDR1 DFQATT, CDR2 SNEGSKA (reference sequence). The DNA of the CDR3 is TGCAGTGCTCGACAGGGGGCTTGCGGGGAGTTGTTTTTT. Translating it yields CSARQGACGELFF.

This chain links TRBV18 with TRBJ2-5; D might be TRBD1 (5 bases). The germline CDR1 and CDR2 sequences are KGHSH and LQKENI. The V end lost 0 bases, the J end lost 4 bases, and 12 bases lay between the germline ends. The CDR3 totals 15 residues. Here the CDR3 DNA reads TGTGCCAGCTCACCACCATCAGGGAAGGGAGAGACCCAGTACTTC. This encodes CASSPPSGKGETQYF.

The chain uses TRBV27 and TRBJ2-2; D unresolved. The V end lost 5 bases, the J end lost 2 bases, and 3 bases lay between the germline ends. CDR3 length equals 12 residues. The germline CDR1 and CDR2 sequences are MNHEY and SMNVEV (reference sequence). DNA of the CDR3: TGTGCCAGCAGTCTAAACACCGGGGAGCTGTTTTTT. It is translated as CASSLNTGELFF.

This CDR3 reads CASSPTGSTGNTIYF. CDR3 coding DNA: TGTGCCAGCTCACCGACAGGTAGTACTGGAAACACCATATATTTT. The chain is built from TRBV18 and TRBJ1-3; TRBD1 might be the D (6 bases). Looked up from germline, CDR1 is KGHSH and CDR2 is LQKENI. V dropped 3 bases and J dropped 2 bases, with 11 bases sitting between them. The CDR3 length is 15 residues.

This clone was found a few times. CDR3 DNA: TGTGCCAGCAGTGTAAACAGACTCCGGGCAACTAGAGGGAATGAGCAGTTCTTC. Its translation: CASSVNRLRATRGNEQFF. V and J are TRBV6-1 and TRBJ2-1; perhaps TRBD2 as D (5 bases). Germline CDR1 is MNHNS and CDR2 is SASEGT. V was pared by 4 bases and J by 7 bases, with 26 bases between. This CDR3 contains 18 residues.

The CDR3 sequence: CAWRGQAPKKLFF. CDR3 nucleotide sequence: TGTGCCTGGAGAGGGCAGGCACCGAAAAAACTGTTTTTT. The chain employs TRBV30 and TRBJ1-4; D remains unclear. The V end was cut by 3 bases, the J end by 9 bases, with 14 bases between. This CDR3 has 13 amino acids. Germline V gene sequence: CDR1 GTSNPN, CDR2 SVGIG (reference sequence). The entire variable domain, with the rest obtained from reference TRBV30 and TRBJ1-4, is as follows: SQTIHQWPATLVQPVGSPLSLECTVEGTSNPNLYWYRQAAGRGLQLLFYSVGIGQISSEVPQNLSASRPQDRQFILSSKKLLLSDSGFYLCAWRGQAPKKLFFGSGTQLSVL.

The CDR3 DNA reads TGCGCCAGCAGCTTGGTGCGGGGGGGGAACGAGCAGTACTTC. This translates into CASSLVRGGNEQYF. V and J are TRBV5-1 and TRBJ2-7, with 9 bases that match TRBD2. The V and J ends lost 0 bases and 5 bases, in that order; junction bases with no gene match: 3. The CDR3 covers 14 residues. Germline CDR1 SGHRS, CDR2 YFSETQ.

The chain employs TRBV18 and TRBJ2-7; 11 bases are a match to TRBD2. V gave up 1 base and J gave up 6 bases; unmatched junction bases: 8. Germline values: CDR1 KGHSH, CDR2 LQKENI. CDR3 length: 16 amino acids. CDR3 residues: CASSPQTGTSGSEQYF. The CDR3 DNA sequence: TGTGCCAGCTCACCACAGACCGGGACTAGCGGATCCGAGCAGTACTTC.

The chain is built from TRBV19 and TRBJ1-3, with D uncertain. The CDR3 has 12 amino acids. The germline gives CDR1 LNHDA, CDR2 SQIVND (reference sequence). Trimming shortened V by 4 bases and J by 5 bases, and 6 bases separated the two germline ends. This chain's CDR3 is CASSTQRNTIYF. The CDR3 DNA is TGTGCCAGTAGTACCCAGAGAAACACCATATATTTT.

V gene TRBV20-1 combines with J gene TRBJ2-7; no clear D. The CDR3 is 15 amino acids. Between the trimmed V and J ends, which lost 0 bases and 1 base, there was a span of 13 bases. Germline-derived CDR1 and CDR2 are DFQATT and SNEGSKA (reference sequence). CDR3 sequence (DNA): TGCAGTGCTAGAGATTGGGCGGTTCCGTCCTACGAGCAGTACTTC. Translating it yields CSARDWAVPSYEQYF.

This clone was observed many times. A much bigger clone sits one base away, suggesting this may be a read error. The same CDR3 arises from other DNA sequences in this sample as well. This chain links TRBV2 with TRBJ1-5, with 7 bases that match TRBD1. V dropped 6 bases and J dropped 7; count of bases not matched to a gene: 6. The CDR3 contains 13 residues. Germline CDR1 is SNHLY and CDR2 is FYNNEI. CDR3 sequence reads: CASRRQGDQPQHF. As DNA, the CDR3 is TGTGCCAGCAGAAGACAGGGCGACCAGCCCCAGCATTTT.

The chain recombines TRBV28 with TRBJ2-2; D is possibly TRBD2 (6 bases). Germline loops: CDR1 MDHEN, CDR2 SYDVKM. The CDR3 is 16 residues long. The germline V and J ends were trimmed by 1 base and 4 bases, with 13 bases remaining between them. The CDR3 coding sequence is TGTGCCAGCAGTTTATCGGGGGTAACCCTCACCGGGGAGCTGTTTTTT. Translation gives CASSLSGVTLTGELFF.

This clone was recorded at least ten times. This sequence joins TRBV29-1 and TRBJ1-1, with D uncertain. V shed 4 bases and J shed 6 bases, with 18 bases lying between them. This CDR3 has 14 amino acids. Germline assignment: CDR1 SQVTM and CDR2 ANQGSEA. The CDR3, as DNA: TGCAGCGTTGTCGGCACGCCCAGGTTGGCTGAAGCTTTCTTT. Protein: CSVVGTPRLAEAFF.

This clone was seen ten or more times. Being one base from a much bigger clone, this may be a read error. This rearrangement joins TRBV18 to TRBJ2-7; 8 nucleotides match TRBD2. Germline loops: CDR1 KGHSH, CDR2 LQKENI. CDR3 length: 14 amino acids. The CDR3 DNA sequence: TGTGTCAGCTCCGGGGCTCGGGGGGGATCCGAGCAGTACTTC. Residues: CVSSGARGGSEQYF.

The rearrangement links TRBV4-3 to TRBJ2-6; weak D call: TRBD1 (5 bases). The CDR3 spans 16 residues. V was shortened by 0 bases and J by 2 bases, with 8 bases between the two germline ends. The germline CDR1 and CDR2 sequences are LGHNA and YSLEER. The CDR3 DNA sequence: TGCGCCAGCAGCCAAGAAGAAGGGGCTGGGGCCAACGTCCTGACTTTC. Translating gives CASSQEEGAGANVLTF.

By sample share, this clone is medium-sized. The genes are TRBV6-1 and TRBJ2-3; D might be TRBD1 (5 bases). Germline V lookup: CDR1 MNHNS, CDR2 SASEGT. V dropped 9 bases and J dropped 10 bases, with 11 bases sitting between them. CDR3 length: 10 amino acids. The chain's CDR3 is CASGQPPQYF. The CDR3, as DNA: TGTGCCAGTGGACAACCGCCGCAGTATTTT.

The sample holds many counts of this clone. V and J are TRBV20-1 and TRBJ2-5; 14 bases fit TRBD2. J was trimmed by 5 bases and V by 5 bases; bases with no gene match: 7. The CDR3 spans 15 residues. Looked up from germline, CDR1 is DFQATT and CDR2 is SNEGSKA (reference sequence). The DNA of the CDR3 is TGCAGTGCTGAGGGTAGACTAGCGGGAGGGGAGACCCAGTACTTC. Translated: CSAEGRLAGGETQYF.

A word on this clone: Germline is not matched at one junction end, which may reflect a read error. The J gene is TRBJ2-7, the V gene TRBV5-1, with D possibly being TRBD1 (5 bases). CDR1 SGHRS and CDR2 YFSETQ come from the germline V gene. The length of the CDR3 is 15 residues. The DNA of the CDR3 is TGCGCCAGCAGCTTGGCAGGGTTGAGCTCCTGCGAGCAGTACTTC. This translates into CASSLAGLSSCEQYF.

The chain combines TRBV20-1 with TRBJ2-7; 8 bases agree with TRBD2. Germline loops: CDR1 DFQATT, CDR2 SNEGSKA (reference sequence). The CDR3 has 13 amino acids. The CDR3 loop is CSSRELAVYEQYV. For the CDR3, the DNA is TGCAGTTCTAGAGAACTAGCGGTGTACGAGCAGTACGTC.

This clone was counted ten times or more. The chain recombines TRBV6-5 with TRBJ1-1; no firm D call. Germline CDR1 and CDR2: MNHEY and SVGAGI. The ends were cut back, 2 bases at V and 8 bases at J, with 12 bases in the middle. The CDR3 has 13 amino acids. CDR3 nucleotide sequence: TGTGCCAGCAGTTACATTGGTACAGACGAAGCTTTCTTT. Protein: CASSYIGTDEAFF.